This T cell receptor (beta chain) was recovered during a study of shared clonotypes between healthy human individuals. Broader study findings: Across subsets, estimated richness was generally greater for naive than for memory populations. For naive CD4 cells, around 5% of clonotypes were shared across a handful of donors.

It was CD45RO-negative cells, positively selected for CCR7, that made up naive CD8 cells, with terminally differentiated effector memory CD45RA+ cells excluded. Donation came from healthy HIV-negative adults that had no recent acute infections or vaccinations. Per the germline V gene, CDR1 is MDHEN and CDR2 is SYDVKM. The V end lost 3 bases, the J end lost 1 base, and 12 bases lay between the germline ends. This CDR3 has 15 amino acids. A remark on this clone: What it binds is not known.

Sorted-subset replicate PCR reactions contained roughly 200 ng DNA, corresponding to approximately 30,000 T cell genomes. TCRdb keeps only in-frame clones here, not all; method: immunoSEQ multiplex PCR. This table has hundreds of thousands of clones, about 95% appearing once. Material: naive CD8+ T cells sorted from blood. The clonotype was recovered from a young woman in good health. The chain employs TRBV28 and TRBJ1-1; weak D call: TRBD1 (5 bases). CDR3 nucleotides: TGTGCCAGCAGTTTGGTTCAGGGTAAGAACACTGAAGCTTTCTTT. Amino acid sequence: CASSLVQGKNTEAFF.